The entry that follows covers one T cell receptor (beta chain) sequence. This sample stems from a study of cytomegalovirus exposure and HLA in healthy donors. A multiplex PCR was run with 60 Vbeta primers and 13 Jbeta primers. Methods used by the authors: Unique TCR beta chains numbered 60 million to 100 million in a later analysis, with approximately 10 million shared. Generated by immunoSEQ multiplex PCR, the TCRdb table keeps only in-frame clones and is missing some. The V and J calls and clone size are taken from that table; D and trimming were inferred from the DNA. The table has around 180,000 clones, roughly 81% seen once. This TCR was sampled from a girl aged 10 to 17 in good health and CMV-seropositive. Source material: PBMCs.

The CDR3 protein is CASSVGTGGLNEQFF. The CDR3 DNA sequence: TGTGCCAGCAGCGTAGGAACGGGGGGGCTCAATGAGCAGTTCTTC. This chain links TRBV9 with TRBJ2-1; 8 bases fit TRBD2. The length of the CDR3 is 15 residues. The V and J ends lost 0 bases and 6 bases, in that order; junction bases with no gene match: 5. Germline loops: CDR1 SGDLS, CDR2 YYNGEE. Supplemented by reference TRBV9 and TRBJ2-1, the full variable domain reads DSGVTQTPKHLITATGQRVTLRCSPRSGDLSVYWYQQSLDQGLQFLIQYYNGEERAKGNILERFSAQQFPDLHSELNLSSLELGDSALYFCASSVGTGGLNEQFFGPGTRLTVL.